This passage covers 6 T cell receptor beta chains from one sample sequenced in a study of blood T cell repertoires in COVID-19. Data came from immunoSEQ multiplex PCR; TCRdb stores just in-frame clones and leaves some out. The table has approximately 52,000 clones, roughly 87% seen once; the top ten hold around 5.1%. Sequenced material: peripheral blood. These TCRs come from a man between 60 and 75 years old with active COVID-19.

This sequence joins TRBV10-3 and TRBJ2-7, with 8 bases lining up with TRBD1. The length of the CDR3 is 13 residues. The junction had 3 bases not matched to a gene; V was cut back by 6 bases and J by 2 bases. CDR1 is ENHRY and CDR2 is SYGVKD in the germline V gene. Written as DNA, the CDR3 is TGTGCCATCAGGGACAGGGTAGCCTACGAGCAGTACTTC. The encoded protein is CAIRDRVAYEQYF.

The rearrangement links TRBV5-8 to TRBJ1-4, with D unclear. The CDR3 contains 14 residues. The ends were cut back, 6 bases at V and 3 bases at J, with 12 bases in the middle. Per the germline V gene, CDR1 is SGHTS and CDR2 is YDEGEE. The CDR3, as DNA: TGTGCCAGCACCGGGGATTCAGCTAATGAAAAACTGTTTTTT. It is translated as CASTGDSANEKLFF. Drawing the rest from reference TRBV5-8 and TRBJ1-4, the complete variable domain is EAGVTQSPTHLIKTRGQQATLRCSPISGHTSVYWYQQALGLGLQFLLWYDEGEERNRGNFPPRFSGRQFPNYSSELNVNALELEDSALYLCASTGDSANEKLFFGSGTQLSVL.

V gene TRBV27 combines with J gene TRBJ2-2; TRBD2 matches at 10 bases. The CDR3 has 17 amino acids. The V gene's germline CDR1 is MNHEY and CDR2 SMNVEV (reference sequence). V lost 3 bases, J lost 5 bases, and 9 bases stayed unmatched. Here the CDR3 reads CASSFGASGSRTGELFF. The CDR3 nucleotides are TGTGCCAGCAGTTTTGGGGCTAGCGGGAGTAGAACCGGGGAGCTGTTTTTT.

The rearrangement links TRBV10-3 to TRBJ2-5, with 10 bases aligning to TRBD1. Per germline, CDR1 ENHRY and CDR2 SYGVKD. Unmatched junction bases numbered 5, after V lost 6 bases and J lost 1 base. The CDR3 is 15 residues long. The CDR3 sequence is CAIRPGQGPQETQYF. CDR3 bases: TGTGCCATCAGACCGGGACAGGGGCCCCAAGAGACCCAGTACTTC.

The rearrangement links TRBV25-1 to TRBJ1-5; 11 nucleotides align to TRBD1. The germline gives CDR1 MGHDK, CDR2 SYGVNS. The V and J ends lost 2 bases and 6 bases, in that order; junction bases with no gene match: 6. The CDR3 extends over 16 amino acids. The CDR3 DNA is TGTGCCAGCAGTGAAGGTGGGACAGGGGGTCTTCAGCCCCAGCATTTT. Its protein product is CASSEGGTGGLQPQHF.

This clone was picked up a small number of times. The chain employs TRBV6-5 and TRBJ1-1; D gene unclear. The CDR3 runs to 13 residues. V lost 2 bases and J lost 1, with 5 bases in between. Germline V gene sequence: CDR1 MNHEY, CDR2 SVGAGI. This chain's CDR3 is CASSYLSNTEAFF. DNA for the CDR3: TGTGCCAGCAGTTACCTCTCGAACACTGAAGCTTTCTTT.